Listed below are T cell receptor beta chains from one sample, sequenced in a study of cytomegalovirus exposure and HLA in healthy donors. Some clones are missing from TCRdb's copy, which holds only in-frame ones; the method was immunoSEQ multiplex PCR. The sample consists of some 60,000 clones, roughly 83% of them appearing once. Sequenced: PBMCs. All receptors derive from a human donor in good health. CDR3s include the opening cysteine and the closing phenylalanine or tryptophan. The D gene is left open where the match is weak. Clone size, where shown, is once, few, many, or a class for clones that have expanded.

>.|.|TRBJ2-7|TRBV7-9
TGTGCCAGCAGCTTAAACAGCTACCCCTACGAGCAGTACTTC
CASSLNSYPYEQYF
>.|TRBD1|TRBJ1-3|TRBV9
TGTGCCAGCAGCGTTTCCCAGGGGGGCTCTGGAAACACCATATATTTT
CASSVSQGGSGNTIYF
>.|.|TRBJ1-3|TRBV6-4
TGTGCCAGCAGTGACAAGGGGGGGGGACCCGGAAACACCATATATTTT
CASSDKGGGPGNTIYF
>.|.|TRBJ2-7|TRBV6-4
TGTGCCAGCAGTGATGACAGAACCTACGAGCAGTACTTC
CASSDDRTYEQYF
>.|.|TRBJ2-1|TRBV2
TGTGCCAGCAGACCCCTGCTAGCGCGAACCTACAATGAGCAGTTCTTC
CASRPLLARTYNEQFF
>.|.|TRBJ2-1|TRBV9
TGTGCCAGCAGCGTTAGCGGTGCGTCCTACAATGAGCAGTTCTTC
CASSVSGASYNEQFF
>.|.|TRBJ2-5|TRBV28
TGTGCCAGCATCGCTAATACTCAAGAGACCCAGTACTTC
CASIANTQETQYF
>.|TRBD1|TRBJ2-5|TRBV11-2
TGTGCCAGCAGCTTAGCGACAGGGGGCTCTGGAAAGACCCAGTACTTC
CASSLATGGSGKTQYF
>.|.|TRBJ1-5|TRBV7-2
TGTGCCAGCAGTTATGGCGGTTCGAATCAGCCCCAGCATTTT
CASSYGGSNQPQHF
>.|TRBD2|TRBJ2-7|TRBV9
TGTGCCAGCAGCGTAGGGGAGGGAAGAGGCGAGCAGTACTTC
CASSVGEGRGEQYF
>.|.|TRBJ2-7|TRBV7-2
TGTGCCAGCAGCTCAGGGGGAGGGCAGTACTTC
CASSSGGGQYF
>few|.|TRBJ1-6|TRBV7-2
TGTGCCAGCAAGCGACCGGGCTCCTATAATTCACCCCTCCACTTT
CASKRPGSYNSPLHF
>.|.|TRBJ2-2|TRBV6-6
TGTGCCAGCAGTTACTCGCTGTCGGGCACCGGGGAGCTGTTTTTT
CASSYSLSGTGELFF
>once|TRBD1|TRBJ1-1|TRBV7-6
TGTGCCAGCAGCGCCCCACCGGGACAGGGGGCGTCCCAAGTCGGTGAAGCTTTCTTT
CASSAPPGQGASQVGEAFF
>.|.|TRBJ2-7|TRBV21-1
TGTGCCAGCAGCGCGACAGGTTCCTACGAGCAGTACTTC
CASSATGSYEQYF
>few|.|TRBJ2-7|TRBV6-1
TGTGCCAGCAGTGTGGGGGCTAGCGAGCAGTACTTC
CASSVGASEQYF
>.|.|TRBJ2-5|TRBV9
TGTGCCAGCAGCGTGACTAACGGCCTGAGGGAGACCCAGTACTTC
CASSVTNGLRETQYF
>.|TRBD2|TRBJ2-1|TRBV9
TGTGCCAGCAGCCTTAGCGGGGGGTTCAATGAGCAGTTCTTC
CASSLSGGFNEQFF
>.|.|TRBJ2-7|TRBV6-5
TGTGCCAGCAGTCGGAGGGGGCGCGAGCAGTACTTC
CASSRRGREQYF
>.|.|TRBJ1-1|TRBV7-2
TGTGCCAGCAGCTTTCTTCAGGGATGTGAAGCTTTCTTT
CASSFLQGCEAFF
>few|TRBD2|TRBJ2-3|TRBV7-2
TGTGCCAGCAGCTTTGGGGCGGGAGTGGCAGATACGCAGTATTTT
CASSFGAGVADTQYF
>.|TRBD1|TRBJ2-7|TRBV5-1
TGCGCCAGCAGCCGAACAGGGGACGAGCAGTACTTC
CASSRTGDEQYF
>.|.|TRBJ1-5|TRBV29-1
TGCAGCGTAGCAGACAGCTTCAATCAGCCCCAGCATTTT
CSVADSFNQPQHF
>.|TRBD1|TRBJ1-3|TRBV5-8
TGTGCCAGCAGCTTGGATGACAGGGGGGCCTCTGGAAACACCATATATTTT
CASSLDDRGASGNTIYF
>.|TRBD2|TRBJ2-7|TRBV11-2
TGTGCCAGCAGCTCCCCAACTAGCGCCTACTACGAGCAGTACTTC
CASSSPTSAYYEQYF
>.|.|TRBJ2-1|TRBV7-8
TGTGCCAGCAGCCCACGCCGCCAGGGGTCGTTCAATGAGCAGTTCTTC
CASSPRRQGSFNEQFF
>.|.|TRBJ2-5|TRBV5-1
TGCGCCAGCAGCTCTGGGCAGGGGGGAGAGACCCAGTACTTC
CASSSGQGGETQYF
>.|.|TRBJ1-5|TRBV4-2
TGTGCCAGCAGCCAAGATCGGGGGGCAGGTCAGCCCCAGCATTTT
CASSQDRGAGQPQHF
>.|TRBD1|TRBJ2-7|TRBV29-1
TGCAGCGTTGAGGGTCGACAGGGGGCCTACGAGCAGTACTTC
CSVEGRQGAYEQYF
>.|TRBD1|TRBJ1-2|TRBV6-5
TGTGCCAGCAGACCCTCACAGGGGGCGCGAGGCTACACCTTC
CASRPSQGARGYTF
>.|.|TRBJ2-7|TRBV7-9
TGTGCCAGCAGCTCCCGGACTGTCCCCGACGAGCAGTACTTC
CASSSRTVPDEQYF
>.|.|TRBJ1-3|TRBV4-2
TGTGCCAGCAGCCACTCAGGGTCTGGAAACACCATATATTTT
CASSHSGSGNTIYF
>.|.|TRBJ2-2|TRBV29-1
TGCAGCGTTGATGCCTACCCGGGAACCGGGGAGCTGTTTTTT
CSVDAYPGTGELFF
>few|.|TRBJ2-3|TRBV6-6
TGTGCCAGCAGCCCGACTGCCGAAGATACGCAGTATTTT
CASSPTAEDTQYF
>.|.|TRBJ2-1|TRBV19
TGTGCCAGTAGTTCACTAGCTTCGTCCTACAATGAGCAGTTCTTC
CASSSLASSYNEQFF
>.|TRBD2|TRBJ2-7|TRBV28
TGTGCCAGCAGTTGGGTTAGCGGGAGGGCCAGGGGAGAGCAGTACTTC
CASSWVSGRARGEQYF
>few|.|TRBJ1-2|TRBV30
TGTGCCGGGAGTCTGAAATTGACGGACCGCCTTGGGGGCTCCACCTTC
CAGSLKLTDRLGGSTF
>few|TRBD2|TRBJ2-7|TRBV7-2
TGTGCCAGCAGCGGAACTAGCGGGAGCCTTCCCGAGCAGTACTTC
CASSGTSGSLPEQYF
>.|.|TRBJ2-2|TRBV5-1
TGCGCCAGCAGCCTAACGGCGGGGCGGAGAACCGGGGAGCTGTTTTTT
CASSLTAGRRTGELFF
>.|TRBD1|TRBJ1-1|TRBV7-2
TGTGCCAGCAGCCGGACAGGGGGCAGAGTCACTGAAGCTTTCTTT
CASSRTGGRVTEAFF
>.|.|TRBJ2-3|TRBV5-1
TGCGCCAGCAGCTTGACGGCAGGCTCAGATACGCAGTATTTT
CASSLTAGSDTQYF
>.|.|TRBJ1-2|TRBV29-1
TGCAGCGTTGAAGATAAGCAGGGGTACTATGGCTACACCTTC
CSVEDKQGYYGYTF
>.|TRBD2|TRBJ2-3|TRBV6-4
TGTGCCAGCAGTGAAAAGACTAGCGGGGGGTCAGATACGCAGTATTTT
CASSEKTSGGSDTQYF
>once|.|TRBJ2-2|TRBV10-1
TGCGCCAGCAGTGAGTCTGTCCCAGGGAAGTGGGACGGGGAGCTGTTTTTT
CASSESVPGKWDGELFF
>.|.|TRBJ2-6|TRBV5-1
TGCGCCAGCAGTTTTAGAACGGTACAGAGCTCTGGGGCCAACGTCCTGACTTTC
CASSFRTVQSSGANVLTF
>.|.|TRBJ2-2|TRBV6-5
TGTGCCAGCAGTTACGGGACACCTTACACCGGGGAGCTGTTTTTT
CASSYGTPYTGELFF
>.|.|TRBJ1-2|TRBV6-5
TGTGCCAGCAGCTACAGGGACTTTGGAATCTACACCTTC
CASSYRDFGIYTF
>.|TRBD2|TRBJ2-3|TRBV29-1
TGCAGCGACGGGGGGGCCGGCGGCACAGATACGCAGTATTTT
CSDGGAGGTDTQYF
>few|TRBD2|TRBJ2-7|TRBV7-2
TGTGCCAGCAGCTTAGGGGCTAGCGGAGCCTCCTACGAGCAGTACTTC
CASSLGASGASYEQYF
>.|TRBD2|TRBJ2-6|TRBV27
TGTGCCAGCAGACGAGGCGGGAGCGGGGGTGGGGCCAACGTCCTGACTTTC
CASRRGGSGGGANVLTF